The source of this T cell receptor (beta chain) is a study of blood T cell repertoires in COVID-19. Original handling: The authors estimated nucleated cell counts from reference gene primer amplification. Produced via immunoSEQ multiplex PCR; TCRdb's table is partial and in-frame only. From that table come the V and J calls and clone size; the DNA was used to work out D and trimming. Of 200,000 to 300,000 clones in the sample, about 86% are singletons; the top ten hold about 9.5%. The CDR3 has 19 amino acids. Trimming took 1 base from V and 4 from J; bases not matched to a gene: 10. Germline CDR1 SNHLY, CDR2 FYNNEI.

The genes are TRBV2 and TRBJ2-6; 10 bases line up with TRBD2. Sequenced material: peripheral blood. The sequence derives from an elderly woman with acute or convalescent COVID-19. The CDR3 sequence: CASSEGLAGDYTGANVLTF. In DNA form, the CDR3 reads TGTGCCAGCAGTGAAGGGCTAGCGGGGGATTATACCGGGGCCAACGTCCTGACTTTC.